This T cell receptor (beta chain) was obtained from a study of blood T cell repertoires in COVID-19. Study context: Some COVID-19 samples were acute and others convalescent; all came from the United States, Italy and Spain. The cDNA or gDNA used as material had been derived from T cells, B-cell-depleted T cells, or PBMCs.

V lost 7 bases, J lost 2 bases, and 15 bases lay in between. CDR3 length: 13 residues. Germline V gene data show CDR1 as SQVTM and CDR2 as ANQGSEA. Authors' data handling: Estimation of nucleated cell counts was performed using reference gene primer amplification. TCRdb's table, derived via immunoSEQ multiplex PCR, lists solely in-frame clones and lacks some. That table supplies the V and J calls and clone size; D and trimming were determined from the DNA. The sample contains approximately 170,000 clones, approximately 81% of which appear only once. V and J are TRBV29-1 and TRBJ2-7, with TRBD1 as a possible D gene (5 bases). This TCR came from a woman of 80 years or more with active or convalescent COVID-19. Sequenced material: peripheral blood. The CDR3 loop reads CSAKRQGPYEQYF. CDR3 in DNA: TGCAGCGCCAAGAGGCAGGGCCCCTACGAGCAGTACTTC.